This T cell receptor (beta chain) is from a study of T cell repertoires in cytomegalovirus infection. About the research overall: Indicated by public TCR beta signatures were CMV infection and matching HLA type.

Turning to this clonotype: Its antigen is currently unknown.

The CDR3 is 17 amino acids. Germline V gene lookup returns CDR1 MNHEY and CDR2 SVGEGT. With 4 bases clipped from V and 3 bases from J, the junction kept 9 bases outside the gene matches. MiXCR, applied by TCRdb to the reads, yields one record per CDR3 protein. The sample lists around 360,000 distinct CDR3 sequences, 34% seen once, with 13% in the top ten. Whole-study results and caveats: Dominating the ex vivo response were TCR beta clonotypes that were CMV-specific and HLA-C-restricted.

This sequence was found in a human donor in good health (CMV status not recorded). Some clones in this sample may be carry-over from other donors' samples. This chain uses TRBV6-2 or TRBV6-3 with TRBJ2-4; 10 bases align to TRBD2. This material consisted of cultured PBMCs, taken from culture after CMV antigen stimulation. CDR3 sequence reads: CASSSFPSGRGKNIQYF. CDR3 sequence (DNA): TGTGCCAGCAGTTCCTTTCCTAGCGGGAGAGGCAAAAACATTCAGTACTTC.